This TCR beta chain was observed in a study of blood T cell dynamics during melanoma immunotherapy. Germline CDR1 is SGHTS and CDR2 is YDEGEE. The CDR3 totals 14 residues. Trimming took off 4 bases at V and 10 bases at J, with 17 bases between the two ends. Findings and limits, study-wide: Unlike progressors, later disease-control patients had W3 repertoires gaining clonality or diversity. The study could not tell melanoma-specific clones from general immune activation.

Time point of the sample: week 3, after first cycle of checkpoint inhibitor. With respect to this clone: What it binds is not known.

DNA loading was fixed at about 340 ng for all bulk PBMC samples. Clones were read by immunoSEQ multiplex PCR, and TCRdb kept only the in-frame ones, dropping some. The profile shows some 20,000 clones, roughly nine tenths of them singletons. The sequenced sample was blood, obtained from a patient treated with checkpoint blockade. The chain couples TRBV5-8 to TRBJ1-4, with D possibly TRBD1 on 6 matching bases. This sequence was found in a human donor with melanoma. The DNA for the CDR3 is TGTGCCAGCAGCCCTGACGCCGGGGGGCCAAAACTGTTTTTT. It specifies CASSPDAGGPKLFF.